This T cell receptor beta chain was identified during a study of response to subunit inactivated influenza vaccine (dated by TCRdb to 2017 to 2018). With respect to the entire study: Deep quantitative profiling of the T cell receptor repertoire was used in the study to follow responses to a trivalent subunit inactivated influenza vaccine. Findings and caveats that apply to the study as a whole: The authors proposed that each seasonal influenza vaccination may bring in only a limited number of new T cells.

Library preparation was by RT-PCR. The sample was run on an Illumina HiSeq 2500. In TCRdb, the public reads were trimmed at Q25 with fastp and aligned with MiXCR, with productive beta chains retained. Rows with a matching CDR3 protein are joined into one entry that keeps the most common DNA and genes. The sample table contains about 530,000 distinct CDR3 sequences; only one count was recorded for roughly 10% of them. The ten biggest clones cover 9.5% to 13% of the sample. CDR3 length: 16 amino acids, cysteine to phenylalanine. The entry retains the CDR3 DNA only, 48 bases that are in frame from base 1. In the germline V gene, CDR1 corresponds to SGHTA and CDR2 to FQGNSA. V drops 3 bases and J drops 2 bases, leaving 15 bases in between. Details on this clonotype: Which antigen it targets is not known. Nothing much larger sits one base from this clone, and base qualities are not available.

This TCR was sampled from a man aged 50 to 59 who received an inactivated influenza vaccine. Donor details come from another sample of the same person, matched by shared clones. Sequenced here: PBMCs from blood, sampled on the day of vaccination. This chain is built from TRBV7-2 and TRBJ2-3; the D gene remains uncertain. CDR3 reads: CASSFGGSTVTDTQYF. The sequenced DNA: TGTGCCAGCAGCTTTGGCGGATCCACCGTCACAGATACGCAGTATTTT.